Following are 29 T cell receptor beta chains from one sample sequenced in a study of blood T cell repertoires in COVID-19. This table comes from immunoSEQ multiplex PCR, and its TCRdb copy is limited to in-frame clones, with some not included. The table records some 100,000 clones, around 80% of them present only once. The sequenced sample was peripheral blood. The source of these receptors is a man aged 45-60 years with active or convalescent COVID-19.

The V gene is TRBV6-5, the J gene TRBJ1-2; D gene ambiguous. The CDR3 spans 15 residues. V lost 0 bases to trimming and J lost 5 bases, with 13 bases between them. Germline-derived CDR1 and CDR2 are MNHEY and SVGAGI. The CDR3 sequence is CASSYSFSGSYGYTF. In DNA, the CDR3 is TGTGCCAGCAGTTACTCGTTCAGCGGTAGTTATGGCTACACCTTC.

The rearrangement uses TRBV6-6 and TRBJ2-2; tentative D call: TRBD1 (6 bases). CDR3 length: 14 amino acids. Germline V gene data show CDR1 as MNHNY and CDR2 as SVGAGI (reference sequence). Trimming removed 7 bases at V and 6 bases at J, with 15 bases between. CDR3 amino acids: CASNPQGLSGELFF. The CDR3, as DNA: TGTGCCAGCAACCCACAGGGTTTATCCGGGGAGCTGTTTTTT.

The genes are TRBV5-1 and TRBJ2-2; TRBD1 aligns across 10 bases. CDR1 and CDR2 from the germline V gene are SGHRS and YFSETQ. The CDR3 loop spans 15 amino acids. V gave up 2 bases and J gave up 6 bases; unmatched junction bases: 4. In nucleotides, the CDR3 is TGCGCCAGCAGCTTTGGGGGACAGGGGCCCGGGGAGCTGTTTTTT. Amino acids: CASSFGGQGPGELFF. Based on the CDR3 plus reference TRBV5-1 and TRBJ2-2, the full variable domain is KAGVTQTPRYLIKTRGQQVTLSCSPISGHRSVSWYQQTPGQGLQFLFEYFSETQRNKGNFPGRFSGRQFSNSRSEMNVSTLELGDSALYLCASSFGGQGPGELFFGEGSRLTVL.

The chain recombines TRBV3-1 (or the pseudogene TRBV3-2) with TRBJ1-6, with 8 nucleotides matching TRBD1. CDR3 size: 17 residues. CDR1 is LGHDT, CDR2 YNNKEL, per germline (reference sequence). The V gene end was trimmed by 2 bases and the J gene end by 15 bases; junction bases not matched to a gene: 18. This CDR3 reads CASSQRLPRQGPAVLHF. The CDR3, as DNA: TGTGCCAGCAGCCAAAGACTACCAAGACAGGGGCCCGCCGTCCTCCACTTT.

The chain combines TRBV11-2 with TRBJ2-2; 7 bases align to TRBD2. Germline V gene sequence: CDR1 SGHAT, CDR2 FQNNGV. V lost 3 bases, J lost 2 bases, and 12 bases stayed unmatched. This CDR3 has 18 amino acids. The CDR3 coding sequence is TGTGCCAGCAGCTTGACTTCCGGTCTAGCGGCTAACACCGGGGAGCTGTTTTTT. It translates to CASSLTSGLAANTGELFF.

The V gene is TRBV14, the J gene TRBJ2-7; no reliable D call. CDR3 size: 16 residues. Germline CDR1 and CDR2: SGHDN and FVKESK. The V gene lost 4 bases and the J gene lost 4 bases, with 20 bases spanning the gap. The DNA for the CDR3 is TGTGCCAGCAGCCCCCGCGGCCCGACGATGAATTACGAGCAGTACGTC. Protein sequence: CASSPRGPTMNYEQYV.

This chain connects TRBV7-5 to TRBJ1-1; TRBD1 is the table's D call, not checked against the DNA. TRBV7-5 is classified as a pseudogene. The CDR3 covers 15 residues. This CDR3 reads CVRSLVCRPHPEAFF. In DNA form, the CDR3 reads TGTGTCAGAAGCTTAGTATGCAGGCCCCACCCTGAAGCTTTCTTT.

This chain joins TRBV10-3 and TRBJ2-3, with 10 bases lining up with TRBD2. Looked up from germline, CDR1 is ENHRY and CDR2 is SYGVKD. Losses at the gene ends were 4 bases for V and 4 bases for J; bases not matched to a gene: 2. The CDR3 runs to 14 residues. The DNA for the CDR3 is TGTGCCATCAGTGCTAGCGGGGGCTCAGATACGCAGTATTTT. This encodes CAISASGGSDTQYF.

V usage is TRBV5-1 and J usage is TRBJ1-6; a possible D gene is TRBD1 (6 bases). V was cut by 0 bases and J by 13 bases, with 20 bases left in between. Germline CDR1 SGHRS, CDR2 YFSETQ. There are 16 residues in the CDR3. CDR3 coding DNA: TGCGCCAGCAGCTTGGAGCGACAGGTTTTGGGCTCTCCCCTCCACTTT. It codes for CASSLERQVLGSPLHF.

The chain employs TRBV5-1 and TRBJ2-5; no firm D call. The CDR3 loop spans 13 amino acids. Germline loops: CDR1 SGHRS, CDR2 YFSETQ. The V and J ends lost 4 bases and 2 bases respectively, with 9 bases between them. Here the CDR3 DNA reads TGCGCCAGCAGCGATCTAGGACAAGAGACCCAGTACTTC. The encoded protein is CASSDLGQETQYF.

The rearrangement links TRBV5-1 to TRBJ1-4; no clear D. CDR1 SGHRS and CDR2 YFSETQ come from the germline V gene. The CDR3 extends over 14 amino acids. Trimming took 0 bases from V and 8 from J, leaving 11 bases between them. CDR3 DNA: TGCGCCAGCAGCTTGGGAGGGCCCGTCGAAAAACTGTTTTTT. It translates to CASSLGGPVEKLFF.

The chain is built from TRBV28 and TRBJ1-2; TRBD1 matches 7 bases. V lost 6 bases, J lost 8 bases, and 12 bases stayed unmatched. CDR1 MDHEN and CDR2 SYDVKM come from the germline V gene. CDR3 length: 14 residues. CDR3 protein: CASSISLDRRGYTF. The CDR3 bases are TGTGCCAGCAGCATATCATTGGACAGGAGGGGCTACACCTTC.

V is TRBV6-2 or TRBV6-3 and J is TRBJ1-1; D is undetermined. The germline gives CDR1 MNHEY, CDR2 SVGEGT. This CDR3 is built from 14 residues. The V end lost 2 bases, the J end lost 6 bases, and 13 bases lay between the germline ends. CDR3 sequence: CASSYPPGAPEAFF. The CDR3 nucleotides read TGTGCCAGCAGTTACCCCCCGGGAGCCCCTGAAGCTTTCTTT.

The CDR3: CATSRDQYNEQFF. The CDR3 coding sequence is TGTGCCACCAGCAGAGACCAGTACAATGAGCAGTTCTTC. The J gene is TRBJ2-1, the V gene TRBV15, with unresolved D. V lost 0 bases and J 4 bases, leaving 4 bases between the germline ends. Germline CDR1 and CDR2: LNHNV and YYDKDF (reference sequence). The CDR3 has 13 residues.

Note on this clone: The same CDR3 is also encoded by other DNA sequences in this sample. The chain links TRBV3-1 (or the pseudogene TRBV3-2) to TRBJ2-5; D is unclear. Germline V gene lookup returns CDR1 LGHDT and CDR2 YNNKEL (reference sequence). The CDR3 contains 13 residues. V was cut by 1 base and J by 2 bases, with 5 bases left in between. In DNA form, the CDR3 reads TGTGCCAGCAGCCAAGCAGGACAAGAGACCCAGTACTTC. It translates to CASSQAGQETQYF.

The sample holds a few counts of this clone. The chain has TRBV10-1 and TRBJ2-1; D possibly corresponds to TRBD2 (5 bases). Germline assignment: CDR1 WNHNN and CDR2 SYGVQD (reference sequence). CDR3 size: 14 residues. Trimming took off 5 bases at V and 10 bases at J, with 18 bases between the two ends. CDR3 nucleotide sequence: TGCGCCAGCAGTCCCTCTCCGGCATGGGAGGAGCAGTTCTTC. It encodes CASSPSPAWEEQFF.

The sample holds a few counts of this clone. CDR3 sequence: CATSDSGKFSNQPQHF. CDR3 DNA sequence: TGTGCCACCAGTGATTCAGGGAAATTTAGCAATCAGCCCCAGCATTTT. The chain joins TRBV24-1 to TRBJ1-5; tentative D call: TRBD1 (5 bases). The V and J ends lost 2 bases and 0 bases respectively, with 10 bases between them. The germline V gene has CDR1 KGHDR and CDR2 SFDVKD. The CDR3 spans 16 residues.

The chain links TRBV28 to TRBJ2-7; 7 positions match TRBD1. Trimming removed 8 bases from V and 0 bases from J; junction bases left unmatched: 7. In germline, CDR1 is MDHEN, CDR2 SYDVKM. The CDR3 sequence is 14 residues long. The CDR3 DNA is TGTGCCAGCCGAACGTCAGGGGGCTCCTACGAGCAGTACTTC. It translates to CASRTSGGSYEQYF.

V usage is TRBV7-7 and J usage is TRBJ2-1, with TRBD2 matching 9 bases. Germline V gene sequence: CDR1 SSHAT, CDR2 FNYEAQ (reference sequence). Losses at the gene ends were 1 base for V and 8 bases for J; bases not matched to a gene: 9. The length of the CDR3 is 16 residues. The CDR3 is CASSLEGLAGVDEQFF. The CDR3, as DNA: TGTGCCAGCAGCTTAGAGGGTTTAGCGGGGGTCGATGAGCAGTTCTTC.

The rearrangement joins TRBV27 to TRBJ2-3; 10 bases are a match to TRBD1. CDR3 length: 14 residues. Trimming at V came to 3 bases and at J to 7 bases, leaving 4 bases not matched to a gene. The germline CDR1 and CDR2 sequences are MNHEY and SMNVEV (reference sequence). DNA for the CDR3: TGTGCCAGCAGTTTGACAGGGGGCCAAAATACGCAGTATTTT. This translates into CASSLTGGQNTQYF.

The chain links TRBV19 to TRBJ1-5, with a possible D match to TRBD1 (5 bases). The CDR3 sequence is 13 residues long. The V gene's germline CDR1 is LNHDA and CDR2 SQIVND (reference sequence). Trimming took off 6 bases at V and 5 bases at J, with 11 bases between the two ends. The CDR3 nucleotides are TGTGCCAGTAGCTCCTGGGGGGATCAGCCCCAGCATTTT. Its protein is CASSSWGDQPQHF.

This clone has only a few counts. The chain employs TRBV28 and TRBJ1-1; D not resolved. Between the trimmed V and J ends, which lost 5 bases and 1 base, there was a span of 8 bases. This CDR3 spans 13 amino acids. Germline CDR1 MDHEN, CDR2 SYDVKM. CDR3 protein: CASSPHENTEAFF. Here the CDR3 DNA reads TGTGCCAGCAGTCCACACGAGAACACTGAAGCTTTCTTT.

The chain carries TRBV28 and TRBJ2-7, with a tentative D call TRBD1 (5 bases). This CDR3 is built from 14 residues. Looked up from germline, CDR1 is MDHEN and CDR2 is SYDVKM. Trimming took off 3 bases at V and 2 bases at J, with 11 bases between the two ends. The CDR3 is CASSLARAPYEQYF. CDR3 nucleotides: TGTGCCAGCAGTTTGGCCAGGGCCCCCTACGAGCAGTACTTC.

The chain links TRBV6-6 to TRBJ2-7; no clear D gene. The CDR3 length is 15 residues. The V gene's germline CDR1 is MNHNY and CDR2 SVGAGI (reference sequence). V lost 7 bases, J lost 0 bases, and 16 bases lay in between. The CDR3 here is CASTLLPGSSYEQYF. The CDR3 DNA reads TGTGCCAGCACCCTGCTTCCAGGTAGCTCCTACGAGCAGTACTTC.

The chain has TRBV15 and TRBJ2-2; 10 positions match TRBD2. The CDR3 extends over 16 amino acids. Germline CDR1 is LNHNV and CDR2 is YYDKDF (reference sequence). V lost 10 bases, J lost 7 bases, and 15 bases stayed unmatched. CDR3 in DNA: TGTGCCATCCAGCAACTTAGCGGGGGGTTCTTCGGGGAGCTGTTTTTT. Residues: CAIQQLSGGFFGELFF. Filled out from reference TRBV15 and TRBJ2-2, the complete variable domain reads DAMVIQNPRYQVTQFGKPVTLSCSQTLNHNVMYWYQQKSSQAPKLLFHYYDKDFNNEADTPDNFQSRRPNTSFCFLDIRSPGLGDTAMYLCAIQQLSGGFFGELFFGEGSRLTVL.

The chain is built from TRBV2 and TRBJ2-7; 7 bases are a match to TRBD1. The CDR3 has 15 residues. CDR1 and CDR2 (germline): SNHLY, FYNNEI. The V gene end was trimmed by 4 bases and the J gene end by 0 bases; junction bases not matched to a gene: 6. CDR3 coding DNA: TGTGCCAGCAGTGCAGAGGCAGGGGGCTCCTACGAGCAGTACGTC. Translation gives CASSAEAGGSYEQYV.

The gene calls are TRBV19 and TRBJ1-6; 7 nucleotides align to TRBD1. Germline lookup yields CDR1 LNHDA and CDR2 SQIVND (reference sequence). V gave up 7 bases and J gave up 9 bases; unmatched junction bases: 9. The CDR3 is made up of 14 amino acids. The CDR3 nucleotides are TGTGCCAGTAACACACAGGGGAGCGGTTCACCCCTCCACTTT. This encodes CASNTQGSGSPLHF.

CDR3 DNA sequence: TGTGCCAGCAGTTCCTCCGGGATCGATAATTCACCCCTCCACTTT. This gives the protein CASSSSGIDNSPLHF. The chain is built from TRBV28 and TRBJ1-6; D is uncertain. The germline V gene encodes CDR1 MDHEN and CDR2 SYDVKM. V dropped 4 bases and J dropped 5 bases, with 12 bases sitting between them. This CDR3 contains 15 residues. Supplemented by reference TRBV28 and TRBJ1-6, the full variable domain reads DVKVTQSSRYLVKRTGEKVFLECVQDMDHENMFWYRQDPGLGLRLIYFSYDVKMKEKGDIPEGYSVSREKKERFSLILESASTNQTSMYLCASSSSGIDNSPLHFGNGTRLTVT.

This clone was seen only a few times. The CDR3 bases are TGTGCCAGCAGTTACTCGGACAATAATTCACCCCTCCACTTT. Translation gives CASSYSDNNSPLHF. The chain employs TRBV6-5 and TRBJ1-6; tentative D call: TRBD1 (5 bases). The ends were cut back, 0 bases at V and 5 bases at J, with 5 bases in the middle. The CDR3 is 14 amino acids. CDR1 and CDR2 (germline): MNHEY, SVGAGI.